Listed below are T cell receptor beta chains from one sample, sequenced in a study of cytomegalovirus exposure and HLA in healthy donors. Assay used: immunoSEQ multiplex PCR; TCRdb lists only in-frame clones, some missing. The data show around 140,000 clones, with 75% to 80% seen just once and under 2% held by the top ten. Source material: PBMCs. The receptors stem from a female donor in good health and CMV-seronegative. Each CDR3 is given with its conserved first and last residue. The D gene is left open where the match is weak. A row's size may be missing; if present it is once, few, many or a size class.

clone size,V gene,D gene,J gene,CDR3 DNA,CDR3 protein
NA,TRBV5-1,TRBD2,TRBJ2-1,TGCGCCAGCAGCTTGGGGAGCGGGAGGGTGGCCAATGAGCAGTTCTTC,CASSLGSGRVANEQFF
NA,TRBV5-1,NA,TRBJ1-1,TGCGCCAGCACCGAGGGGGGGATGGGGTCTGAAGCTTTCTTT,CASTEGGMGSEAFF
few,TRBV5-1,TRBD1,TRBJ1-4,TGCGCCAGCAGCAGGGGACAGGAGGGGGAAAAACTGTTTTTT,CASSRGQEGEKLFF
NA,TRBV28,NA,TRBJ1-5,TGTGCCAGCAGTTTACAGGGATCTCAGCCCCAGCATTTT,CASSLQGSQPQHF
NA,TRBV23-1,TRBD2,TRBJ2-1,TGCGCCAGCAGTCAATCGAGAAGCGGGGGTCGGATGACCTACAATGAGCAGTTCTTC,CASSQSRSGGRMTYNEQFF
many,TRBV7-6,NA,TRBJ1-1,TGTGCCAGCAGCCAGTTTTCGAACACTGAAGCTTTCTTT,CASSQFSNTEAFF
NA,TRBV30,TRBD1,TRBJ2-7,TGTGCCTGGAGTGTACGGGACAGGGGGCCGTTCGAGCAGTACTTC,CAWSVRDRGPFEQYF
NA,TRBV6-5,TRBD1,TRBJ1-2,TGTGCCAGCAGTTACTTAACAGGGGGTGGCTACACCTTC,CASSYLTGGGYTF
NA,TRBV6-6,TRBD2,TRBJ2-3,TGTGCCAGCATAAGAACTAGCGGGGTTTTAGATACGCAGTATTTT,CASIRTSGVLDTQYF
NA,TRBV18,NA,TRBJ1-6,TGTGCCAGCTCACCACCGTCTCAAAAGGGAGGACTCCACTTT,CASSPPSQKGGLHF
NA,TRBV13,TRBD1,TRBJ2-1,TGTGCCAGCAGCCTTTACCGCCGGGACAGGGGGAGGTCCTACAATGAGCAGTTCTTC,CASSLYRRDRGRSYNEQFF
once,TRBV7-2,NA,TRBJ1-2,TGTGCCAGCAGCCCGGCGGGGACCAACTATGGCTACACCTTC,CASSPAGTNYGYTF
NA,TRBV11-3,NA,TRBJ2-7,TGTGCCAGCAGCTTCAATGCCTACGAGCAGTACTTC,CASSFNAYEQYF
NA,TRBV11-2,TRBD1,TRBJ1-1,TGTGCCAGCAGCTTAAAGGGACAGGCGTCTGAAGCTTTCTTT,CASSLKGQASEAFF
NA,TRBV28,NA,TRBJ1-5,TGTGCCACCTTGGGACAATCCGACAATCAGCCCCAGCATTTT,CATLGQSDNQPQHF
NA,TRBV29-1,TRBD1,TRBJ2-7,TGCAGCGTTAATCGACAGGGAGTCGACGAGCAGTACTTC,CSVNRQGVDEQYF
NA,TRBV9,NA,TRBJ1-1,TGTGCCAGCAGCGTAAAGGCAGGTGTGGCTTTCTTT,CASSVKAGVAFF
NA,TRBV6-1,NA,TRBJ1-1,TGTGCCAGCGGCGAGAGGGCCCGAGTCACTGAAGCTTTCTTT,CASGERARVTEAFF
NA,TRBV11-3,TRBD2,TRBJ2-1,TGTGCCAGCAGCTTAGGGGGGACTAGCGGTAATGAGCAGTTCTTC,CASSLGGTSGNEQFF
once,TRBV27,NA,TRBJ1-6,TGTGCCAGCAGTTTACGACAGCAGAATAATTCACCCCTCCACTTT,CASSLRQQNNSPLHF
NA,TRBV6-1,TRBD1,TRBJ1-4,TGTGCCAGCAGCGCGGACAGGGTAAAGGAAAAACTGTTTTTT,CASSADRVKEKLFF
NA,TRBV6-1,NA,TRBJ1-1,TGTGCCAGCAGTAAAAGACACACAGAGAACACTGAAGCTTTCTTT,CASSKRHTENTEAFF
NA,TRBV29-1,NA,TRBJ2-3,TGCAGCGTTGTAGGGACATTGCCGGATACGCAGTATTTT,CSVVGTLPDTQYF
NA,TRBV5-1,NA,TRBJ1-1,TGCGCCAGCAGTGGGCAGGGGTGGAACACTGAAGCTTTCTTT,CASSGQGWNTEAFF
NA,TRBV6-5,NA,TRBJ1-1,TGTGCCAGTTCGACTCGGGGGACTGAAGCTTTCTTT,CASSTRGTEAFF
NA,TRBV27,TRBD2,TRBJ2-1,TGTGCCAGCAGTAGCTCGACTAGCGGGCTCGGCAATGAGCAGTTCTTC,CASSSSTSGLGNEQFF
NA,TRBV21-1,NA,TRBJ1-2,TGTGCCAGCAGCAAAACCCGCCAGTTCGCGACAGGGTGGATTAACTATGGCTACACCTTC,CASSKTRQFATGWINYGYTF
once,TRBV29-1,NA,TRBJ1-1,TGCAGCGTGCGAGGGTTGGGGGCCCACCTGGGCACTGAAGCTTTCTTT,CSVRGLGAHLGTEAFF
NA,TRBV28,NA,TRBJ2-3,TGTGCCAGCAGGGACACCAGCACAGATACGCAGTATTTT,CASRDTSTDTQYF
medium-sized,TRBV6-5,NA,TRBJ1-1,TGTGCCAGCAGTTACGGTGAGGGCATGAACACTGAAGCTTTCTTT,CASSYGEGMNTEAFF
few,TRBV7-2,NA,TRBJ1-2,TGTGCCAGCAGCTTAGAGCGGGTGGAGGGCTACACCTTC,CASSLERVEGYTF
NA,TRBV29-1,NA,TRBJ1-1,TGCAGCGTACATACAGGTAACACTGAAGCTTTCTTT,CSVHTGNTEAFF
NA,TRBV5-1,NA,TRBJ1-2,TGCGCCAGCAGCTTTATCGAGCGGGACTATGGCTACACCTTC,CASSFIERDYGYTF
once,TRBV6-5,TRBD2,TRBJ2-5,TGTGCCAGCAGCACCCACCCTAGCGGTCAAGAGACCCAGTACTTC,CASSTHPSGQETQYF
NA,TRBV5-6,TRBD1,TRBJ2-7,TGTGCCAGCAGCGGGCTGACAGGGGTTCTCTCCTACGAGCAGTACTTC,CASSGLTGVLSYEQYF
NA,TRBV18,NA,TRBJ2-5,TGTGCCAGCTCCGCAGGGGTGGATCGGGAGACCCAGTACTTC,CASSAGVDRETQYF
NA,TRBV6-1,NA,TRBJ2-2,TGTGCCAGCAGTCATAACACCGGGGAGCTGTTTTTT,CASSHNTGELFF
NA,TRBV5-1,NA,TRBJ2-1,TGCGCCAGCAGCTGGTCGGGGGAGGGGGATGAGCAGTTCTTC,CASSWSGEGDEQFF
NA,TRBV19,NA,TRBJ1-5,TGTGCCAGTAGTATGCGGGGTCAGCCCCAGCATTTT,CASSMRGQPQHF
NA,TRBV7-3,NA,TRBJ2-7,TGTGCCAGCAGCTTAAATGGCGGCTACGAGCAGTACTTC,CASSLNGGYEQYF
NA,TRBV4-2,TRBD2,TRBJ2-7,TGTGCCAGCAGCCAAGGGGCCGGGACTAGCGGGAGCTACGAGCAGTACTTC,CASSQGAGTSGSYEQYF
NA,TRBV19,NA,TRBJ1-2,TGTGCCAGTAGTATAGATCCCACAGGACTAAACTATGGCTACACCTTC,CASSIDPTGLNYGYTF
NA,TRBV28,NA,TRBJ2-7,TGTGCCAGCAGTTTACTGCCGGGAACCTACGAGCAGTACTTC,CASSLLPGTYEQYF
NA,TRBV30,NA,TRBJ2-3,TGTGCCTGGAGTGTACTGGATACGCAGTATTTT,CAWSVLDTQYF
NA,TRBV27,TRBD2,TRBJ2-1,TGTGCCAGCAGTCCCGGGAGCCGGGCTAGCGGGATTTGGGAGCAGTTCTTC,CASSPGSRASGIWEQFF
NA,TRBV10-1,TRBD1,TRBJ1-4,TGCGCCGGGGGGTACAGGGGACGCGGCCTCGCAACTAATGAAAAACTGTTTTTT,CAGGYRGRGLATNEKLFF
NA,TRBV11-2,TRBD2,TRBJ2-7,TGTGCCAGCAGCTCTAGCGGGGAACTACGTGGAGAGCAGTACTTC,CASSSSGELRGEQYF
NA,TRBV6-1,TRBD1,TRBJ1-5,TGTGCCAGCAGTGAGAGGGGACAGGGGGGCAATCAGCCCCAGCATTTT,CASSERGQGGNQPQHF
NA,TRBV7-8,TRBD1,TRBJ1-5,TGTGCCAGCAGCATGACAGGGAGCAATCAGCCCCAGCATTTT,CASSMTGSNQPQHF
NA,TRBV19,TRBD2,TRBJ2-2,TGTGCCAGTAGTGTTACTAGCGGGGACACCGGGGAGCTGTTTTTT,CASSVTSGDTGELFF
few,TRBV7-9,NA,TRBJ1-1,TGTGCCAGCAGCTTCAACAGGGTCTCTGAAGCTTTCTTT,CASSFNRVSEAFF
NA,TRBV6-1,TRBD2,TRBJ2-3,TGTGCCAGCAGAACGGGACTAGGGGATACGCAGTATTTT,CASRTGLGDTQYF
NA,TRBV10-2,NA,TRBJ1-4,TGCGCCAGCAGGGAGGCAGGGTACGGTGAAAAACTGTTTTTT,CASREAGYGEKLFF
few,TRBV6-1,NA,TRBJ1-1,TGTGCCAGCAGTGAGGACAGTATCCACACTGAAGCTTTCTTT,CASSEDSIHTEAFF
few,TRBV7-9,TRBD2,TRBJ2-5,TGTGCCAGCAGCTCAGCGGGAGGGCCGGGGACCCAGTACTTC,CASSSAGGPGTQYF
NA,TRBV2,NA,TRBJ1-3,TGTGCCAGCATTGGTGAGGGGCCATTACCGGAGGACAGCTCTGGAAACACCATATATTTT,CASIGEGPLPEDSSGNTIYF
NA,TRBV6-6,TRBD1,TRBJ1-5,TGTGCCAGCAGTGCCGGGACAGTCAATAGCAATCAGCCCCAGCATTTT,CASSAGTVNSNQPQHF